This T cell receptor beta chain was profiled in a study of T cells after yellow fever vaccination. In the study overall: The fractions with low cell numbers were processed using SMART-Seq v4 Ultra Low Input. Study findings and constraints: Re-detected after boosting: most primary clones, almost 97% of CD4 and about 89% of CD8. A secondary response was less intense yet reached its peak sooner, at day 5 versus 15.

Only a few counts were recorded for this clonotype. Its target is not known. TCRdb re-derived calls from the 5' RACE reads in MiXCR, one entry per CDR3 protein. This sample has more than 450,000 distinct CDR3 sequences, with just over 20% found just once. The input for sequencing was PBMCs, taken roughly 20 days after the first yellow fever vaccination. This TCR was sampled from a young man who received the YFV17D yellow fever vaccine.

The CDR3 DNA reads as TGTGCCAGCAGCCCCTCCACTATTACAACTAATGAAAAACTGTTTTTT. This sequence encodes CASSPSTITTNEKLFF. The chain couples TRBV7-8 to TRBJ1-4; D gene unclear. The germline V gene has CDR1 SGHVS and CDR2 FQNEAQ. Deletions cut 5 bases from V and 0 bases from J, with 13 bases between. This CDR3 contains 16 residues. The full variable domain, in which reference TRBV7-8 and TRBJ1-4 provide the parts outside the CDR3, is GAGVSQSPRYKVAKRGQDVALRCDPISGHVSLFWYQQALGQGPEFLTYFQNEAQLDKSGLPSDRFFAERPEGSVSTLKIQRTQQEDSAVYLCASSPSTITTNEKLFFGSGTQLSVL.